What follows are 7 T cell receptor beta chains derived from one specimen sequenced in a study of blood T cells in healthy people across ages. The authors ran a second PCR of about 7 to 11 cycles using a sample-barcoded 5' primer and a J-beta primer mix. TCRdb reprocessed the 5' RACE reads with MiXCR, giving one entry per CDR3 protein. The top ten hold over 20% of the sample, which has about 970,000 distinct CDR3 sequences, 45% to 60% seen once. The sequenced material came from blood. The source is a woman aged 55-69 years in good health.

This clonotype was recorded only once. J is TRBJ2-1 and V is TRBV9; perhaps TRBD2 as D (6 bases). The CDR3 has 15 amino acids. Trimming removed 2 bases at V and 3 bases at J, with 12 bases between. Germline CDR1 and CDR2: SGDLS and YYNGEE. In DNA, the CDR3 is TGTGCCAGCAGCGTCTCGGGAGAGAACTACAATGAGCAGTTCTTC. Protein product: CASSVSGENYNEQFF.

This chain joins TRBV20-1 and TRBJ2-3, with a possible D match to TRBD1 (5 bases). Per germline, CDR1 DFQATT and CDR2 SNEGSKA (reference sequence). This CDR3 is 15 amino acids long. V gave up 4 bases and J gave up 0 bases, with 14 bases separating them. CDR3 amino acids: CSATSGATSTDTQYF. For the CDR3, the DNA is TGCAGTGCTACCAGTGGGGCTACTAGCACAGATACGCAGTATTTT.

This chain links TRBV12-3 or TRBV12-4 with TRBJ2-3; D is possibly TRBD2 (6 bases). V lost 5 bases and J 2 bases, leaving 17 bases between the germline ends. The CDR3 extends over 16 amino acids. The DNA for the CDR3 is TGTGCCAGCAGTAAAGGAGGGAGGCACTACACAGATACGCAGTATTTT. As protein: CASSKGGRHYTDTQYF.

The genes are TRBV4-3 and TRBJ2-1, with 10 bases aligning to TRBD1. This CDR3 contains 17 residues. V was clipped by 1 base and J by 6 bases; unmatched bases: 9. The V gene's germline CDR1 is LGHNA and CDR2 YSLEER. Here the CDR3 reads CASSQGIGTGATNEQFF. In nucleotides, the CDR3 is TGCGCCAGCAGCCAAGGTATCGGGACAGGGGCTACCAATGAGCAGTTCTTC.

J is TRBJ1-6 and V is TRBV5-6, with no clear D. This CDR3 contains 13 residues. Germline CDR1 and CDR2: SGHDT and YYEEEE. The V and J ends lost 3 bases and 10 bases respectively, with 11 bases between them. CDR3 sequence reads: CASSSLGGSPLHF. The CDR3 region has the DNA TGTGCCAGCAGCTCGCTGGGTGGATCACCCCTCCACTTT.

The genes are TRBV20-1 and TRBJ2-1; D perhaps matches TRBD2 (6 bases). The J call may be incorrect, as the DNA end agrees better with TRBJ2-7. CDR3 length: 15 residues. CDR1 is DFQATT and CDR2 is SNEGSKA in the germline V gene (reference sequence). The CDR3 region has the DNA TGCAGTGCTAGAGATGCGAGGGAGGCCTACAATGAGCAGTACTTC. This codes for CSARDAREAYNEQYF.

Turning to this clonotype: Just one base apart from a much larger clone, this may be a read error. The chain has TRBV12-3 or TRBV12-4 and TRBJ2-7; no clear D. This CDR3 has 11 amino acids. V lost 3 bases to trimming and J lost 5 bases, with 5 bases between them. The CDR3 DNA reads as TGTGCCAGCAGTTTTTACCACGAGCAGTACTTC. It codes for CASSFYHEQYF.